Presented here are 31 T cell receptor beta chains from one specimen sequenced in a study of blood T cells in healthy people across ages. The second PCR ran about 6 to 12 cycles with a sample-barcoded 5' primer and J-beta primers. From the 5' RACE reads, TCRdb called clonotypes with MiXCR, one entry per CDR3 protein. The sample lists some 1.5 million distinct CDR3 sequences, 35% to 45% occurring once. The specimen was blood. These receptors were collected from a woman aged 18-35 years in good health.

The rearrangement links TRBV28 to TRBJ2-7; 7 bases align to TRBD2. The V gene's germline CDR1 is MDHEN and CDR2 SYDVKM. Trimming cost V 5 bases and J 3 bases; bases outside gene matches: 7. This CDR3 contains 14 residues. The CDR3 loop is CASSRLADHYEQYF. The CDR3 DNA sequence: TGTGCCAGCAGTCGCCTAGCGGATCACTACGAGCAGTACTTC.

The chain employs TRBV9 and TRBJ2-7; TRBD1 agrees at 9 bases. CDR1 SGDLS and CDR2 YYNGEE come from the germline V gene. This CDR3 has 16 amino acids. The V gene end was trimmed by 0 bases and the J gene end by 1 base; junction bases not matched to a gene: 5. The CDR3 DNA sequence: TGTGCCAGCAGCGTAGCTCCACAGGGGGCGTCCTACGAGCAGTACTTC. This codes for CASSVAPQGASYEQYF.

This clonotype was seen a few times. The chain couples TRBV7-9 to TRBJ1-1; a possible D gene is TRBD1 (5 bases). This CDR3 contains 14 residues. With 1 base removed from V and 9 bases from J, the gap between germline ends came to 15 bases. Germline values: CDR1 SEHNR, CDR2 FQNEAQ (reference sequence). The CDR3 is CASSLVLTGSKAFF. CDR3 DNA sequence: TGTGCCAGCAGCTTAGTACTAACAGGTTCAAAAGCTTTCTTT.

This clonotype was seen a handful of times. This chain connects TRBV11-2 to TRBJ1-4; D unclear. Germline V gives CDR1 SGHAT, CDR2 FQNNGV. The V end lost 5 bases, the J end lost 0 bases, and 7 bases lay between the germline ends. CDR3 size: 14 residues. This CDR3 is CASSRVSTNEKLFF. Here the CDR3 DNA reads TGTGCCAGCAGCCGGGTCTCAACTAATGAAAAACTGTTTTTT.

This clonotype was counted at least ten times. Relative to the germline gene, one junction end is altered; a read error may explain this. This chain connects TRBV7-2 to TRBJ2-1; D tentatively fits TRBD1 or TRBD2 (5 bases each). This CDR3 contains 14 residues. Germline CDR1 is SGHTA and CDR2 is FQGNSA. CDR3 sequence (DNA): TGTGCCAGCAGTTTAGCCGGGACGAACAATGAGCAGTTCTTC. Translated: CASSLAGTNNEQFF.

This clonotype was counted only a few times. CDR3 protein: CASSHTGQGYNEQFF. CDR3 bases: TGCGCCAGCAGCCATACCGGACAGGGTTACAATGAGCAGTTCTTC. This rearrangement joins TRBV4-1 to TRBJ2-1, with 8 bases fitting TRBD1. V was pared by 3 bases and J by 4 bases, with 5 bases of the junction left unmatched. Germline values: CDR1 MGHRA, CDR2 YSYEKL. This CDR3 is built from 15 residues.

This rearrangement joins TRBV2 to TRBJ2-7; the match to TRBD2 covers 10 bases. The J segment lost 7 bases and the V segment lost 2 bases, leaving 8 bases of the junction unmatched. CDR3 size: 15 residues. Germline lookup yields CDR1 SNHLY and CDR2 FYNNEI. CDR3 sequence (DNA): TGTGCCAGCAGTGAAAGGACTAGCGGTGACAATGAGCAGTACTTC. Its translation: CASSERTSGDNEQYF. The full variable domain, completed using reference TRBV2 and TRBJ2-7, is EPEVTQTPSHQVTQMGQEVILRCVPISNHLYFYWYRQILGQKVEFLVSFYNNEISEKSEIFDDQFSVERPDGSNFTLKIRSTKLEDSAMYFCASSERTSGDNEQYFGPGTRLTVT.

On this clonotype itself: A much larger clone sits a single nucleotide away, making a read error possible. This chain's CDR3 is CAISTRASTSTDTQYF. In DNA form, the CDR3 reads TGTGCCATCAGCACTCGAGCGAGCACCTCCACAGATACGCAGTATTTT. The J gene is TRBJ2-3, the V gene TRBV10-3, with D unresolved. This CDR3 has 16 residues. CDR1 ENHRY and CDR2 SYGVKD come from the germline V gene. Trimming stripped 6 bases from V and 2 bases from J, with 18 bases between.

The J gene is TRBJ2-7, the V gene TRBV12-3 or TRBV12-4; TRBD2 matches at 15 bases. J was trimmed by 7 bases and V by 3 bases; bases with no gene match: 19. The CDR3 runs to 20 residues. CDR3 sequence (DNA): TGTGCCAGCAGTTTTATTGGTGTGGGGACTAGCGGGGGGCGGCTCAATGAGCAGTACTTC. Encoded protein: CASSFIGVGTSGGRLNEQYF.

The rearrangement uses TRBV15 and TRBJ2-1; D possibly corresponds to TRBD2 (6 bases). This CDR3 is built from 16 residues. Germline CDR1 reads LNHNV; CDR2 reads YYDKDF (reference sequence). V gave up 8 bases and J gave up 6 bases, with 23 bases separating them. CDR3 sequence reads: CATRPLAGPRINEQFF. CDR3 bases: TGTGCCACCCGACCCTTGGCGGGACCGAGGATCAATGAGCAGTTCTTC.

The genes are TRBV20-1 and TRBJ2-3; possibly TRBD2 for D (5 bases). Germline V CDR1 and CDR2: DFQATT, SNEGSKA (reference sequence). The CDR3 is 13 amino acids. V was cut by 2 bases and J by 6 bases, with 12 bases left in between. This chain's CDR3 is CSARFDGGDTQYF. Here the CDR3 DNA reads TGCAGTGCTAGATTTGACGGCGGGGATACGCAGTATTTT.

The gene calls are TRBV6-2 or TRBV6-3 and TRBJ2-4; either TRBD1 or TRBD2 may supply D (7 bases each). The end of the DNA fits TRBJ2-7 better, so the J call may be wrong. The CDR3 spans 15 residues. Germline lookup yields CDR1 MNHEY and CDR2 SVGEGT. The CDR3 coding sequence is TGTGCCAGCAGCTCCGACAGGGAGGGTGGTTACGAGCAGTACTTC. Encoded protein: CASSSDREGGYEQYF.

V usage is TRBV5-1 and J usage is TRBJ1-2, with 9 bases lining up with TRBD1. J was trimmed by 4 bases and V by 4 bases; bases with no gene match: 8. CDR3 length equals 15 residues. Germline V gene lookup returns CDR1 SGHRS and CDR2 YFSETQ. The CDR3 region has the DNA TGCGCCAGCAGCCTGGGACAGGGCAGACTCTATGGCTACACCTTC. Translated, it gives CASSLGQGRLYGYTF.

The chain employs TRBV29-1 and TRBJ1-5, with a tentative D call TRBD1 (5 bases). The CDR3 consists of 13 residues. The V end was cut by 4 bases, the J end by 2 bases, with 9 bases between. Germline CDR1 and CDR2: SQVTM and ANQGSEA. The CDR3 here is CSVGGARNQPQHF. CDR3 nucleotides: TGCAGCGTTGGAGGGGCCCGCAATCAGCCCCAGCATTTT.

The sample holds a few counts of this clonotype. V gene TRBV12-3 or TRBV12-4 combines with J gene TRBJ2-1; D not resolved. Trimming took 6 bases from V and 8 from J, leaving 14 bases between them. This CDR3 is built from 13 residues. In nucleotides, the CDR3 is TGTGCCAGCAGCCATGGGTTGGGCGATGAGCAGTTCTTC. Its translation: CASSHGLGDEQFF.

This clonotype was counted a few times. This chain connects TRBV12-3 or TRBV12-4 to TRBJ1-1; D gene unclear. The CDR3 has 10 amino acids. V lost 5 bases and J 11 bases, leaving 9 bases between the germline ends. The CDR3 reads CASSRRAAFF. DNA of the CDR3: TGTGCCAGCAGTCGTAGGGCCGCTTTCTTT.

In this sample, this clonotype turned up a few times. This chain links TRBV10-3 with TRBJ2-7; the D gene could be TRBD1 or TRBD2 (5 bases each). The V end was cut by 9 bases, the J end by 6 bases, with 18 bases between. The CDR3 spans 13 residues. Germline-derived CDR1 and CDR2 are ENHRY and SYGVKD. As DNA, the CDR3 is TGTGCCATTGAAGATTCCGGTGGGGGCGAGCAGTACTTC. It specifies CAIEDSGGGEQYF.

The CDR3 here is CSARDAEGLAGAYEQYF. The CDR3 nucleotides read TGCAGTGCTAGAGATGCAGAGGGCCTAGCGGGCGCCTACGAGCAGTACTTC. This chain links TRBV20-1 with TRBJ2-7; the match to TRBD2 covers 8 bases. Looked up from germline, CDR1 is DFQATT and CDR2 is SNEGSKA (reference sequence). This CDR3 region has 17 residues. The ends lost 0 bases at V and 2 bases at J; junction bases unmatched: 12.

V usage is TRBV18 and J usage is TRBJ2-4; D possibly corresponds to TRBD2 (6 bases). The CDR3 consists of 12 residues. The germline V gene has CDR1 KGHSH and CDR2 LQKENI. The germline V and J ends were trimmed by 3 bases and 13 bases, with 13 bases remaining between them. The CDR3: CASSPQEREQYF. Here the CDR3 DNA reads TGTGCCAGCTCACCCCAGGAACGGGAGCAGTACTTC.

This clonotype was counted only a few times. This sequence joins TRBV6-2 or TRBV6-3 and TRBJ2-5; D ambiguous. Between the trimmed V and J ends, which lost 0 bases and 4 bases, there was a span of 9 bases. Germline CDR1 reads MNHEY; CDR2 reads SVGEGT. The CDR3 runs 14 residues. CDR3 coding DNA: TGTGCCAGCAGTTACTCCCAGGCCGTAGAGACCCAGTACTTC. Its translation: CASSYSQAVETQYF.

This chain links TRBV6-5 with TRBJ2-1; 10 nucleotides line up with TRBD2. Germline CDR1 is MNHEY and CDR2 is SVGAGI. V dropped 7 bases and J dropped 9; count of bases not matched to a gene: 15. The CDR3 is 16 residues long. In DNA, the CDR3 is TGTGCCAGCAATAGAAAAGCGGGAGGGCCTTTTAGTGAGCAGTTCTTC. Translation: CASNRKAGGPFSEQFF.

This clonotype was counted between two and nine times. The rearrangement links TRBV29-1 to TRBJ1-2, with TRBD1 matching 12 bases. This CDR3 is 13 amino acids long. The germline V gene encodes CDR1 SQVTM and CDR2 ANQGSEA. Trimming took 6 bases from V and 3 from J; bases not matched to a gene: 2. DNA for the CDR3: TGCAGCGTGGGACAGGGGGCGGACTATGGCTACACCTTC. This encodes CSVGQGADYGYTF.

CDR3 region: CSARGSPNSGNFNEQYF. The CDR3 DNA reads TGCAGTGCTAGAGGCTCCCCGAATAGCGGGAATTTTAATGAGCAGTACTTC. V is TRBV20-1 and J is TRBJ2-5; 8 nucleotides line up with TRBD2. Germline V gene lookup returns CDR1 DFQATT and CDR2 SNEGSKA (reference sequence). The CDR3 length is 17 residues. The J segment lost 11 bases and the V segment lost 1 base, leaving 21 bases of the junction unmatched.

The genes are TRBV20-1 and TRBJ2-3; D not resolved. Trimming stripped 0 bases from V and 6 bases from J, with 16 bases between. The CDR3 extends over 15 amino acids. Germline CDR1 is DFQATT and CDR2 is SNEGSKA (reference sequence). CDR3 loop: CSARDTAQVEDTQYF. CDR3 sequence (DNA): TGCAGTGCTAGAGATACAGCCCAGGTTGAGGATACGCAGTATTTT.

This clonotype was observed a few times. The chain joins TRBV5-1 to TRBJ2-3, with D tentatively TRBD1 (5 bases). The CDR3 is made up of 12 amino acids. CDR1 and CDR2 (germline): SGHRS, YFSETQ. The ends were cut back, 5 bases at V and 4 bases at J, with 8 bases in the middle. In DNA, the CDR3 is TGCGCCAGCAGGCAGGGATCAGATACGCAGTATTTT. As protein: CASRQGSDTQYF.

V is TRBV2 and J is TRBJ2-5; tentative D call: TRBD1 (7 bases). The germline gives CDR1 SNHLY, CDR2 FYNNEI. This CDR3 spans 13 amino acids. Trimming cost V 8 bases and J 0 bases, with 10 bases left between them. Here the CDR3 reads CASGGTDQETQYF. The CDR3 DNA reads TGTGCCAGCGGGGGGACAGACCAAGAGACCCAGTACTTC.

The chain joins TRBV30 to TRBJ2-3, with TRBD2 identical over 11 bases. V shed 1 base, J shed 9 bases, and the junction held 3 bases outside the gene matches. The CDR3 is 13 amino acids. Looked up from germline, CDR1 is GTSNPN and CDR2 is SVGIG (reference sequence). In DNA form, the CDR3 reads TGTGCCTGGAGTGAAGGGACTAGCGGAACGCAGTATTTT. It yields the protein CAWSEGTSGTQYF.

The chain recombines TRBV15 with TRBJ2-1, with TRBD1 matching over 7 bases. Germline CDR1 and CDR2: LNHNV and YYDKDF (reference sequence). The CDR3 sequence is 16 residues long. The ends lost 0 bases at V and 2 bases at J; junction bases unmatched: 4. The CDR3 DNA reads as TGTGCCACCAGCAGAGATGGGACAGACACCTACAATGAGCAGTTCTTC. Translated: CATSRDGTDTYNEQFF.

The CDR3 loop is CASRVDRAFGPQHF. CDR3 nucleotide sequence: TGTGCCAGCAGGGTGGACAGGGCCTTTGGCCCCCAGCATTTT. This rearrangement joins TRBV2 to TRBJ1-5; TRBD1 aligns across 8 bases. Germline values: CDR1 SNHLY, CDR2 FYNNEI. The ends lost 6 bases at V and 10 bases at J; junction bases unmatched: 11. This CDR3 is 14 amino acids long.

This clonotype was seen a handful of times. V usage is TRBV12-5 and J usage is TRBJ1-5; D is ambiguous. CDR3 length: 12 residues. Germline CDR1 reads LGHNT; CDR2 reads FRNRAP. The V and J ends lost 3 bases and 5 bases respectively, with 5 bases between them. CDR3 protein: CASGFADQPQHF. The CDR3 DNA sequence: TGTGCTAGTGGTTTCGCCGATCAGCCCCAGCATTTT.

The J gene is TRBJ2-2, the V gene TRBV2; D remains unclear. V was pared by 7 bases and J by 6 bases, with 12 bases between. CDR3 length equals 13 residues. CDR1 and CDR2 (germline): SNHLY, FYNNEI. The CDR3 DNA follows: TGTGCCAGCAAGCCCCTGGGTCCCGGGGAGCTGTTTTTT. Its translation: CASKPLGPGELFF.